Included here is one T cell receptor (beta chain) sequence, with context. Per the original methods: Reference gene primer amplification gave estimated nucleated cell counts. Assay: immunoSEQ multiplex PCR; the TCRdb copy retains only in-frame clones and omits some. V and J calls and clone size are as listed in that table; D and trimming were resolved from the DNA. Of about 190,000 clones in the sample, around 80% are singletons; the top ten hold 2.5% to 3.5%. CDR1 is MNHEY, CDR2 SMNVEV, per germline (reference sequence). The CDR3 consists of 15 residues. V shed 1 base and J shed 3 bases, with 12 bases lying between them. This sample was taken from a study of blood T cell repertoires in COVID-19.

Sequenced material: peripheral blood. The chain combines TRBV27 with TRBJ1-1; D call uncertain. The receptor comes from an elderly woman with active or convalescent COVID-19. CDR3 nucleotide sequence: TGTGCCAGCAGTTTATTCGGGAAAGGTGACACTGAAGCTTTCTTT. Translating it yields CASSLFGKGDTEAFF.